This TCR beta chain is drawn from a study of cytomegalovirus exposure and HLA in healthy donors listed by TCRdb under 2017. For the study in its entirety: According to an earlier analysis of several hundred of the donors, about 179 million T cells yielded 117 million unique TCR beta sequences and less than 300 Gb of sequence data. A later genetic analysis took genome-wide SNP genotypes for about 65% of the 666 donors and used that subset as a discovery cohort. Besides the first cohort of more than 650 subjects, a separate validation cohort made up of about 120 different subjects was used. HLA typing covered class I and class II loci at four-digit resolution. The T cell repertoires of around 670 subjects were profiled by immunosequencing and related to cytomegalovirus serostatus. Typing coverage differed by locus: A, B, C, DRB1 and DQB1 were typed in about 629-640 donors, DQA1 in approximately 520, DPA1 in 600 to 610, and DPB1 in about 450. Rather than using new phenotypic data, the later analysis identified candidate immune exposures from TCR beta sequences and from how often those sequences occurred across donors. The genetic ancestry cluster associated with self-reported Caucasian donors included over 80% of the approximately 430 genotyped donors. Roughly 310 gigabases of sequencing data and around 87 million unique TCR sequences were included in an early release covering around 650 HLA-typed donors. Because of strong linkage in the cohort, roughly 5 DR-DQ haplotypes were treated as single units for association and clustering. Donor age, sex, ethnicity and CMV serostatus were compiled together with the repertoire data. A later analysis re-examined previously published TCR beta repertoires from 600 to 700 donors and added high-resolution HLA genotyping to investigate patterns of TCR occurrence. To predict cytomegalovirus infection status, the study combined high-throughput TCR immunosequencing, statistical association of individual TCRs with disease status, and machine learning. Every discovery cohort repertoire had been produced on one sequencing platform. Among several hundred genotyped donors of the cohort, an average of approximately 240,000 unique TCR beta nucleotide sequences was sequenced per donor, of which about 19% were non-productive. The aim of the study was to test whether cataloging public T cell receptors could identify signatures of past pathogen exposure. An earlier analysis of roughly 600 of the donors used high-throughput TCR beta sequencing to judge whether each TCR beta V gene segment behaved as functional or pseudogenic. The paper's findings and limits, for the study overall: CMV serostatus was the only immune exposure information available for the cohort. A later genetic analysis reported fewer N-insertions in productive TCRs among donors in an Asian-associated ancestry cluster than the roughly 690-donor mean. Linkage disequilibrium might explain the correlated functional status among segregating V segments, but an unknown experimental factor could not be excluded. A later analysis found that HLA-associated TCR beta chains were more clonally expanded and had lower generation probabilities than equally common non-associated chains. In a later genetic analysis, a missense DCLRE1C variant was associated with V-gene and J-gene trimming of TCR beta chains, and the association was replicated in an independent cohort. Most TCR sequences were observed very rarely across donors, whereas some public TCRs were present in many individuals. Because counts were too low, approximately 15 rarely observed V segments, including chromosome 9 orphons, were excluded from the earlier analysis of roughly 580 of the donors. Strong co-occurrence of HLA alleles, especially DR and DQ, made assigning TCR associations to individual alleles difficult. The study listed 164 TCR beta chains as associated with cytomegalovirus. Only TCR beta chains were sequenced in this cohort, and the absence of alpha or paired-chain data limited detectable features. Because some donors lacked HLA typing at each locus, the association tests relied only on the typed subset. In a later analysis, most CMV-associated TCR beta chains were found to appear HLA-restricted, with HLA associations seemingly driven largely by CMV exposure. In vitro tests confirmed that a few of the cytomegalovirus-associated TCR beta chains recognize cytomegalovirus antigens. According to the authors, the approach could potentially be generalized to other disease states and immunological phenotypes. In a later analysis, about 16,000 TCR beta sequences were associated with specific HLA alleles at a false discovery rate of 0.05. According to a later analysis, TCR association rates differed among HLA loci, with DRB1 alleles showing the most associated TCRs and HLA-C alleles showing the fewest. An earlier analysis of approximately 500 of the donors showed that most TCR beta V segments appeared in productive rearrangements either about 90% or about 30% of the time, which broadly matched IMGT annotations. The classifier was reported to diagnose cytomegalovirus status with high specificity and sensitivity in both the original cohort and the validation cohort. Sequencing depth was assumed to be roughly uniform across donors in the presence/absence analyses, though that assumption may not hold. A later analysis reported that several top co-occurrence clusters appeared linked to parvovirus B19, influenza, CMV and Epstein-Barr virus. A group of highly shared sequence variants was considered likely to be a technical artifact of the sequencing pipeline. Some IMGT-functional V segments, including TRBV6-2 and TRBV6-3, could not be distinguished by the 87-base-pair reads and were therefore excluded. A further reported finding was that TCR beta sequences accurately predicted the HLA-A and HLA-B alleles for most subjects in the first cohort.

Library preparation was by the immunoSEQ multiplex PCR assay. A mixture of 60 forward primers for TCR Vbeta segments and 13 reverse primers for TCR Jbeta segments was used in the multiplex PCR. Amplification of the CDR3 region of rearranged TCR beta genes was performed with a multiplex PCR assay on genomic DNA. The Illumina HiSeq System was used to sequence the amplified TCR beta libraries as 87-base-pair reads. Per the authors' processing: A later analysis tallied 80 million to 95 million unique TCR beta chains across the 666 repertoires, and some 10 million of those chains were shared by two or more donors. Raw reads were error-corrected and collapsed into unique sequences with a nearest-neighbor algorithm that merged closely related sequences to remove PCR and sequencing errors. CDR3 sequences were aligned to IMGT reference sequences to assign V, D and J gene segments. For a sequence to be retained, a match of at least six nucleotides was required to both a V gene segment and a J gene segment. Rearrangements were classified as productive when the CDR3 lacked stop codons and remained in frame with V and J, and all other rearrangements were classified as non-productive. CDR3 was defined by IMGT convention, running from the second conserved V-encoded cysteine to the conserved J-encoded phenylalanine. Sequences without an unambiguous match to a single V gene segment were excluded from the earlier analysis of a few hundred of the donors. In an earlier analysis of several hundred of the donors, V segments were called functional above 56.7% productive rearrangements and were called segregating when the between-donor standard deviation exceeded 5%. A statistical classification framework was built to diagnose cytomegalovirus status from the catalog of TCR beta chain sequences. In a later analysis, TCR nucleotide sequences were compared against IMGT/GENE-DB human TR gene sequences so that V and J genes could be assigned. Using the TCRdist pipeline, a later analysis assigned CDR3 sequences along with most-parsimonious VDJ recombination scenarios. In a later analysis, every TCR beta chain was defined by the combination of its CDR3 amino acid sequence and its V-gene family, and reads without a unique V-gene family were dropped. As a way to deal with suspected cross-contamination and a sequencing artifact, a later analysis dropped more than 500 nucleotide sequences that were highly shared and had low generation probability. In a later analysis, a clonal expansion index for each public chain was calculated from normalized within-repertoire ranks of inferred template counts. A later analysis computed generation probabilities with a VDJ recombination model fitted to out-of-frame rearrangements, and checked the results against IGoR. A later analysis scored TCR-TCR, TCR-HLA and TCR-CMV co-occurrence with hypergeometric tests, applying a repertoire-size bias correction to TCR pairs. To estimate false discovery rates, a later analysis permuted the HLA or CMV assignments 20 times. In a later analysis, co-occurring TCRs were grouped with DBSCAN, and TCRdist sequence similarity was added when clustering was performed within HLA-allele-positive subsets. For co-occurrence clustering, repertoires with fewer than 30,000 or more than 120,000 public chains were excluded, along with roughly 5 repertoires with anomalous nucleotide sharing. In TCRdb, the immuneACCESS table is reduced to in-frame sequences with V and J assigned. These tables do not hold every clone; where another copy was compared, an unresolved V gene accounts for under half, and the others remain unexplained. V and J calls and clone size follow that table, whereas D and trimming were derived from the DNA. The sample yields some 110,000 clones; under 80% were counted once. The ten largest clones represent roughly 11% of the sample.

The cohort consisted of 600 to 700 healthy bone marrow donors. At the time of sampling, every cohort member was nominally healthy, though immune exposures that went unrecorded were likely present. The donor tested CMV seropositive, placing the donor among the approximately 290 seropositive members of the cohort. A peripheral blood sample was provided by each donor, and peripheral blood mononuclear cells were used for TCR beta sequencing. The Qiagen DNeasy Blood Extraction Kit was used to extract genomic DNA from the blood cell samples. On this clone: The antigen this receptor binds is unknown. Base qualities are missing; no much larger clone stands one base away.

V has 1 base trimmed and J has 5 bases trimmed; junction bases matching no gene number 7. The CDR1 and CDR2 encoded by the germline V gene are KGHSH and LQKENI. Inclusive of the bounding cysteine and phenylalanine, the CDR3 is 16 residues long. The only DNA kept is the CDR3, 48 bases in frame from the first base. Sequencing used PBMCs. This receptor was identified in a woman aged 45-65 years in good health and CMV-seropositive. The chain joins TRBV18 to TRBJ1-1; 10 of the junction bases match TRBD1. The bases are TGTGCCAGCTCACCACTCGGACAGGGGGTATATACTGAAGCTTTCTTT. Its protein is CASSPLGQGVYTEAFF. Full variable domain (CDR3 extended with the reference TRBV18 and TRBJ1-1 proteins): NAGVMQNPRHLVRRRGQEARLRCSPMKGHSHVYWYRQLPEEGLKFMVYLQKENIIDESGMPKERFSAEFPKEGPSILRIQQVVRGDSAAYFCASSPLGQGVYTEAFFGQGTRLTVV.